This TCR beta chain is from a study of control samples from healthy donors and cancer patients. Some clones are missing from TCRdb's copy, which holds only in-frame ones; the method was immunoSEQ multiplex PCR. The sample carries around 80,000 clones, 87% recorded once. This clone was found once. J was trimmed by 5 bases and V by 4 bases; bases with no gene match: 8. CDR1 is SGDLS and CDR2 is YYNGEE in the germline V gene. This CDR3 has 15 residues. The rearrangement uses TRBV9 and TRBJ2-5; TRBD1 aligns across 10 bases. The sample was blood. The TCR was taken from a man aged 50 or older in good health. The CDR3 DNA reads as TGTGCCAGCAGCCCCCAGGGGACAGGGGTCGAGACCCAGTACTTC. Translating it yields CASSPQGTGVETQYF.